The 17 T cell receptor beta chains below were found in one sample sequenced in a study of T cell responses to AZD1222 COVID-19 vaccine. Here immunoSEQ multiplex PCR was the method, and the copy in TCRdb shows in-frame clones only, minus some. The sample holds roughly 140,000 clones, approximately 90% seen once. This sample comprised peripheral blood, obtained on day 0 of AZD1222 vaccination. All receptors come from an adult in good health.

This rearrangement joins TRBV28 to TRBJ2-3; D gene unclear. CDR1 and CDR2 (germline): MDHEN, SYDVKM. V was clipped by 6 bases and J by 2 bases, with 12 bases between them. The CDR3 consists of 14 residues. Here the CDR3 DNA reads TGTGCCAGCAGCCAAACAGTGCTCACAGATACGCAGTATTTT. This sequence encodes CASSQTVLTDTQYF. Filled out from reference TRBV28 and TRBJ2-3, the complete variable domain reads DVKVTQSSRYLVKRTGEKVFLECVQDMDHENMFWYRQDPGLGLRLIYFSYDVKMKEKGDIPEGYSVSREKKERFSLILESASTNQTSMYLCASSQTVLTDTQYFGPGTRLTVL.

The V and J genes are TRBV2 and TRBJ1-3; D perhaps matches TRBD1 (5 bases). CDR1 is SNHLY and CDR2 is FYNNEI in the germline V gene. The CDR3 totals 15 residues. V was shortened by 6 bases and J by 4 bases, with 16 bases between the two germline ends. The CDR3 region is CASSGDATPGNTIYF. In DNA, the CDR3 is TGTGCCAGCAGCGGGGACGCAACTCCGGGAAACACCATATATTTT.

This clone has just one count. The chain carries TRBV5-4 and TRBJ2-5; no clear D. The germline V and J ends were trimmed by 3 bases and 5 bases, with 17 bases remaining between them. CDR3 length equals 15 residues. The germline gives CDR1 SGHNT, CDR2 YYREEE (reference sequence). This CDR3 reads CASSSPASPRETQYF. Written as DNA, the CDR3 is TGTGCCAGCAGCTCCCCGGCCTCCCCGAGGGAGACCCAGTACTTC. The full variable domain, completed using reference TRBV5-4 and TRBJ2-5, is ETGVTQSPTHLIKTRGQQVTLRCSSQSGHNTVSWYQQALGQGPQFIFQYYREEENGRGNFPPRFSGLQFPNYSSELNVNALELDDSALYLCASSSPASPRETQYFGPGTRLLVL.

The sample holds one count of this clone. The chain recombines TRBV28 with TRBJ2-7; TRBD2 matches at 9 bases. The germline V gene encodes CDR1 MDHEN and CDR2 SYDVKM. The CDR3 sequence is 14 residues long. V shed 2 bases and J 3 bases; nucleotides not matched to a gene: 2. CDR3 coding DNA: TGTGCCAGCAGTTTACTAGCGGGGTACTACGAGCAGTACTTC. Protein: CASSLLAGYYEQYF.

This sequence joins TRBV24-1 and TRBJ1-1, with unresolved D. Germline V gene sequence: CDR1 KGHDR, CDR2 SFDVKD. V dropped 7 bases and J dropped 6 bases, with 14 bases sitting between them. This CDR3 has 13 residues. CDR3 sequence (DNA): TGTGCCACCAGAAACGGGATTTCTTCTGAAGCTTTCTTT. This sequence encodes CATRNGISSEAFF.

This clone was counted once. Different DNA sequences within this sample yield the same CDR3. V usage is TRBV5-6 and J usage is TRBJ2-7; D ambiguous. The CDR3 is 11 amino acids. The germline V gene encodes CDR1 SGHDT and CDR2 YYEEEE. V shed 0 bases and J shed 5 bases, with 3 bases lying between them. The DNA of the CDR3 is TGTGCCAGCAGCTTGGGGGACGAGCAGTACTTC. Translated: CASSLGDEQYF. The entire variable domain, with the rest obtained from reference TRBV5-6 and TRBJ2-7, is as follows: DAGVTQSPTHLIKTRGQQVTLRCSPKSGHDTVSWYQQALGQGPQFIFQYYEEEERQRGNFPDRFSGHQFPNYSSELNVNALLLGDSALYLCASSLGDEQYFGPGTRLTVT.

This chain uses TRBV6-4 with TRBJ2-1; tentatively, D is TRBD1 (5 bases). V lost 0 bases to trimming and J lost 0 bases, with 15 bases between them. Germline V gene data show CDR1 as MRHNA and CDR2 as SNTAGT. This CDR3 is built from 18 residues. The CDR3 DNA reads TGTGCCAGCAGTGACTCGCCCACAGGAGACTTCTCCTACAATGAGCAGTTCTTC. Its translation: CASSDSPTGDFSYNEQFF.

The chain uses TRBV27 and TRBJ1-1; D might be TRBD1 (6 bases). The CDR3 has 15 residues. Germline CDR1 is MNHEY and CDR2 is SMNVEV (reference sequence). Trimming took 5 bases from V and 8 from J, leaving 21 bases between them. This CDR3 is CASSPDRLGVTEAFF. The CDR3, as DNA: TGTGCCAGCAGTCCCGACAGGCTAGGGGTTACCGAAGCTTTCTTT.

The sample holds a few counts of this clone. This sequence joins TRBV2 and TRBJ1-3; 8 nucleotides align to TRBD1. V lost 6 bases to trimming and J lost 0 bases; unmatched junction nucleotides: 7. In germline, CDR1 is SNHLY, CDR2 FYNNEI. This CDR3 is 16 amino acids long. The CDR3 nucleotides read TGTGCCAGCAGCCCAGGGGGCCTCAACTCTGGAAACACCATATATTTT. This gives the protein CASSPGGLNSGNTIYF.

This chain joins TRBV27 and TRBJ2-7; 8 bases fit TRBD2. The ends lost 3 bases at V and 0 bases at J; junction bases unmatched: 7. Germline CDR1 reads MNHEY; CDR2 reads SMNVEV (reference sequence). The CDR3 spans 16 residues. The CDR3 sequence is CASSFIGGRSSYEQYF. CDR3 coding DNA: TGTGCCAGCAGTTTTATTGGCGGGAGGTCCTCCTACGAGCAGTACTTC.

This chain links TRBV7-9 with TRBJ2-1; D is perhaps TRBD2 (5 bases). The CDR3 sequence is 15 residues long. Looked up from germline, CDR1 is SEHNR and CDR2 is FQNEAQ (reference sequence). The V end lost 1 base, the J end lost 4 bases, and 11 bases lay between the germline ends. The CDR3 bases are TGTGCCAGCAGCTTAGTCAGCGGAACATACAATGAGCAGTTCTTC. Translated: CASSLVSGTYNEQFF.

The chain carries TRBV11-3 and TRBJ2-2; tentative D call: TRBD1 (6 bases). The V end lost 5 bases, the J end lost 6 bases, and 13 bases lay between the germline ends. Germline V gene data show CDR1 as SGHNT and CDR2 as YENEEA. This CDR3 is built from 14 residues. The CDR3 region has the DNA TGTGCCAGCAGCCCCTCGTGGGGGCCCGGGGAGCTGTTTTTT. Protein sequence: CASSPSWGPGELFF.

The chain combines TRBV5-1 with TRBJ1-5, with TRBD1 as a possible D gene (6 bases). V lost 0 bases and J 4 bases, leaving 11 bases between the germline ends. This CDR3 spans 15 amino acids. Germline CDR1 SGHRS, CDR2 YFSETQ. The CDR3 DNA is TGCGCCAGCAGCTTGGACGGACAGAAAAATCAGCCCCAGCATTTT. Protein product: CASSLDGQKNQPQHF.

The chain carries TRBV10-3 and TRBJ1-2; the D gene is possibly TRBD1 (5 bases). Germline loops: CDR1 ENHRY, CDR2 SYGVKD. The CDR3 runs to 13 residues. V was cut by 0 bases and J by 6 bases, with 8 bases left in between. CDR3 DNA sequence: TGTGCCATCAGTGAGTCGGGGGGTGATGGCTACACCTTC. Its protein is CAISESGGDGYTF.

The chain couples TRBV28 to TRBJ1-2; tentative D call: TRBD1 (5 bases). Germline CDR1 and CDR2: MDHEN and SYDVKM. V was clipped by 2 bases and J by 2 bases, with 9 bases between them. CDR3 length: 14 residues. CDR3 sequence: CASSLRQLNYGYTF. The CDR3 coding sequence is TGTGCCAGCAGTTTAAGACAGCTGAACTATGGCTACACCTTC.

The chain combines TRBV6-2 or TRBV6-3 with TRBJ2-7, with D uncertain. Germline V gene data show CDR1 as MNHEY and CDR2 as SVGEGT. Trimming took off 6 bases at V and 5 bases at J, with 20 bases between the two ends. CDR3 size: 15 residues. The CDR3 nucleotides are TGTGCCAGCAGACCTTTCCCCGGTAGTGTCCACGAGCAGTACTTC. It translates to CASRPFPGSVHEQYF.

There are many counts of this clone. This chain's CDR3 is CASSFWTSGPAGGEQFF. As DNA, the CDR3 is TGTGCCAGCAGCTTCTGGACTAGCGGTCCGGCGGGGGGTGAGCAGTTCTTC. The chain employs TRBV7-8 and TRBJ2-1; 10 bases map to TRBD2. Germline V lookup: CDR1 SGHVS, CDR2 FQNEAQ. V dropped 3 bases and J dropped 9; count of bases not matched to a gene: 14. CDR3 length equals 17 residues.